A selection of T cell receptor beta chains follows, all from one sample in a study of blood T cell repertoires in COVID-19. The method was immunoSEQ multiplex PCR; TCRdb's version includes in-frame clones alone and lacks a portion of them. In the table there are about 240,000 clones, 86% of which are singletons. Sequencing was carried out using PBMCs or T cells enriched from blood (not recorded which). These receptors came from a woman in her thirties or forties with acute COVID-19. CDR3s leave out the opening cysteine and the closing phenylalanine or tryptophan.

TRBV3-1/TRBV3-2,ASSQDLENVGQY
TRBV3-1/TRBV3-2,ASSQLSGVGEKLF
TRBV9,ASSTDVRTGGPTGELF
TRBV7-9,ASSLTTGRFETQY
TRBV7-8,ASSLGLGLAGGLGTDTQY
TRBV7-6,ASSLAVPAAMNTIY
TRBV2,ASNRDSNYEQY
TRBV9,ASSLSGQGAADTQY
TRBV3-1/TRBV3-2,ASSATTGTSGTNEQF
TRBV30,ACYDRGVSGANVLT
TRBV29-1,SVTPSGFTDTQY
TRBV10-3,AISENGLANSPLH
TRBV5-1,ASSLETGVGETQY
TRBV3-1/TRBV3-2,ASSGDRVPYEQY
TRBV6-4,ASRKTSGITDTQY
TRBV27,ASSSSGGYNSPLH
TRBV25-1,ASAQDRGGYAGELF
TRBV12-3/TRBV12-4,ASSMIAKETQY
TRBV28,ASSSRGRVTEAF
TRBV11-2,ASSSVSGSSYNEQF
TRBV6-4,ASRTGRNTGELF
TRBV7-8,ASSPRTSGEWDTGELF
TRBV6-5,ASSPGTSGSYEQY